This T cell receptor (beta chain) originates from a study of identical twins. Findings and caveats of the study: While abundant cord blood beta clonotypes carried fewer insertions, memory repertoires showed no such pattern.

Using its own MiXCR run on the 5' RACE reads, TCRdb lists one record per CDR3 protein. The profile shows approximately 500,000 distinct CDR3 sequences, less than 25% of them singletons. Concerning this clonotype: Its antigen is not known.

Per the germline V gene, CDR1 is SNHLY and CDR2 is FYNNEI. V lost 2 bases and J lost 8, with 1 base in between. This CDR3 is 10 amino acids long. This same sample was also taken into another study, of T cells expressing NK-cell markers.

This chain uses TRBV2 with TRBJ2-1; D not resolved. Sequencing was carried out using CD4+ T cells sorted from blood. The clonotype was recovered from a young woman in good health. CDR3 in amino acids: CASSEHEQFF. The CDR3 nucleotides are TGTGCCAGCAGTGAACATGAGCAGTTCTTC.